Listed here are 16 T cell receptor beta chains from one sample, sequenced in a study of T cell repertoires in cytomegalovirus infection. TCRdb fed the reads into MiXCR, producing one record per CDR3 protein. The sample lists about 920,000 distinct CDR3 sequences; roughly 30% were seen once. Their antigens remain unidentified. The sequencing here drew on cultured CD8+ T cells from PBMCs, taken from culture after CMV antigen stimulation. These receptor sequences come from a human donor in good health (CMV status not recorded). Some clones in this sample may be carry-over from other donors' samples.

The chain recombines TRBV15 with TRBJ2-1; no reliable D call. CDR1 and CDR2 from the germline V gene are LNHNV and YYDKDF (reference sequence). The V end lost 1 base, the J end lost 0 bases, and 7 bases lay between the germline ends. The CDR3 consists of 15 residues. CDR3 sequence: CATSRVRSSYNEQFF. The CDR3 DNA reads TGTGCCACCAGCAGAGTAAGGAGCTCCTACAATGAGCAGTTCTTC.

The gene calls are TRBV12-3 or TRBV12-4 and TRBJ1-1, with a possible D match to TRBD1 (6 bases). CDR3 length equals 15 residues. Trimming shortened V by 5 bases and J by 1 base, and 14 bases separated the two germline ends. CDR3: CASSAHRAQNTEAFF. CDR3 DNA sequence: TGTGCCAGCAGTGCCCACAGGGCACAGAACACTGAAGCTTTCTTT.

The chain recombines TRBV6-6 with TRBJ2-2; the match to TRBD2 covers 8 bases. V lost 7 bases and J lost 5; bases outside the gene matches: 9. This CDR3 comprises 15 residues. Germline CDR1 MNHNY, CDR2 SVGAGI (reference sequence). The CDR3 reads CASMGAGGETGELFF. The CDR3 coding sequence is TGTGCCAGCATGGGGGCGGGGGGAGAGACCGGGGAGCTGTTTTTT.

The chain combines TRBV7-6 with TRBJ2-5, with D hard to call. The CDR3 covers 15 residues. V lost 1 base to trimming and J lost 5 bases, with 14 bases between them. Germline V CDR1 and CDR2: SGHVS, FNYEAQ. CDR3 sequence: CASSLESGYVETQYF. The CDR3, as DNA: TGTGCCAGCAGCTTAGAGTCGGGCTATGTGGAGACCCAGTACTTC.

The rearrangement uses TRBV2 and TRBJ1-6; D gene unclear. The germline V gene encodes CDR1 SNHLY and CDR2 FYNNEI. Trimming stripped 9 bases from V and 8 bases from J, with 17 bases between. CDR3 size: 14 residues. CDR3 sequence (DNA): TGTGCCAGGGCCAACCCATCCGGGGATTCACCCCTCCACTTT. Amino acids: CARANPSGDSPLHF.

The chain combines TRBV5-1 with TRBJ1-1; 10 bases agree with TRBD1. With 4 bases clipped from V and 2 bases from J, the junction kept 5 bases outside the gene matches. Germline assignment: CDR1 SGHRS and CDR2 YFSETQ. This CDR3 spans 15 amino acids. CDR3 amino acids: CASSEGQGPNTEAFF. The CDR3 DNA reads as TGCGCCAGCAGCGAGGGACAGGGGCCAAACACTGAAGCTTTCTTT.

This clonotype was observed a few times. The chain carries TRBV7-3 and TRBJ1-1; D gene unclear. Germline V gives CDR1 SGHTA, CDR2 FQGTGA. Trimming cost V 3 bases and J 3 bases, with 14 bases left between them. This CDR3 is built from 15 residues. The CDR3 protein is CASSFLGGPDTEAFF. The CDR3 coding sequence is TGTGCCAGCAGCTTCTTGGGAGGTCCGGACACTGAAGCTTTCTTT.

The CDR3 sequence is CASSFRRGNSPLHF. Written as DNA, the CDR3 is TGTGCCAGCAGTTTCCGCAGGGGAAATTCACCCCTCCACTTT. The chain combines TRBV27 with TRBJ1-6, with D possibly matching TRBD1 (6 bases). V lost 3 bases and J lost 7, with 10 bases in between. This CDR3 comprises 14 residues. Germline V gene data show CDR1 as MNHEY and CDR2 as SMNVEV (reference sequence).

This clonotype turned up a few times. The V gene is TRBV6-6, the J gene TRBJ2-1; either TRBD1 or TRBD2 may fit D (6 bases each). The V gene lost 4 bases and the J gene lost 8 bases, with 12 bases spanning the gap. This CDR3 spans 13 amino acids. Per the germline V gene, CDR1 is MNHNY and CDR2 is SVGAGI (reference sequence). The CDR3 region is CASSWGAGDEQFF. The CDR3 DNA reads TGTGCCAGCAGTTGGGGGGCTGGGGATGAGCAGTTCTTC.

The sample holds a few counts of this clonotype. Written as DNA, the CDR3 is TGCGCCAGCAGCCGAATTCCGGGACAGGGCCTCTCTGGAAACACCATATATTTT. Residues: CASSRIPGQGLSGNTIYF. The V and J genes are TRBV4-1 and TRBJ1-3; 9 nucleotides match TRBD1. V was pared by 4 bases and J by 0 bases, with 10 bases of the junction left unmatched. Germline V gives CDR1 MGHRA, CDR2 YSYEKL. The CDR3 loop spans 18 amino acids.

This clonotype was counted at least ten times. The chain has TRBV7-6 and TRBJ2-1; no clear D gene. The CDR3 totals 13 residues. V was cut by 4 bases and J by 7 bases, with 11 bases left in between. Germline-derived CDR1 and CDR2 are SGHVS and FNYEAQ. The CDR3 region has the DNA TGTGCCAGCAGCTGGGCCCGGAAAAATGAGCAGTTCTTC. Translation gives CASSWARKNEQFF.

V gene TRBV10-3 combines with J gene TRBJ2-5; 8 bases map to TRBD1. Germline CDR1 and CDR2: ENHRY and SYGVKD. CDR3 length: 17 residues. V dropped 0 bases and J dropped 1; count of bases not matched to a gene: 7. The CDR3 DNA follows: TGTGCCATCAGTGAGTCAAAAGGACAGGGATCCCAAGAGACCCAGTACTTC. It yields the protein CAISESKGQGSQETQYF.

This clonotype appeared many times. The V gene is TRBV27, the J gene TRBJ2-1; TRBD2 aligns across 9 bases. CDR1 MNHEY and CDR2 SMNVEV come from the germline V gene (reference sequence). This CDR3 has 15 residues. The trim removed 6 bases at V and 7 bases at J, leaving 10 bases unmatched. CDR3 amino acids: CASRRGGAVRNEQFF. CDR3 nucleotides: TGTGCCAGCAGACGCGGGGGGGCGGTTAGGAATGAGCAGTTCTTC.

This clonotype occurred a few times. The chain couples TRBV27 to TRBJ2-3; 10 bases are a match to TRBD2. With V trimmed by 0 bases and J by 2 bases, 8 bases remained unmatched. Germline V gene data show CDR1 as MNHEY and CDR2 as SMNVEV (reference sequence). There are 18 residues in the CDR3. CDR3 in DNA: TGTGCCAGCAGTTTATCGAGTAGCGGGGGGACCTCCACAGATACGCAGTATTTT. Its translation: CASSLSSSGGTSTDTQYF.

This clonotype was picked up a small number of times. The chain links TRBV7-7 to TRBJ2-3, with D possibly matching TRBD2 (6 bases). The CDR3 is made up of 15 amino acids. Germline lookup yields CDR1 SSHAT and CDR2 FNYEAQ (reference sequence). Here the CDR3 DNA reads TGTGCTAGCCCAGAGAGGAGGGCTGGCACAGATACGCAGTATTTT. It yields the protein CASPERRAGTDTQYF. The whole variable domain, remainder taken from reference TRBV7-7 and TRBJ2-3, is GAGVSQSPRYKVTKRGQDVTLRCDPISSHATLYWYQQALGQGPEFLTYFNYEAQPDKSGLPSDRFSAERPEGSISTLTIQRTEQRDSAMYRCASPERRAGTDTQYFGPGTRLTVL.

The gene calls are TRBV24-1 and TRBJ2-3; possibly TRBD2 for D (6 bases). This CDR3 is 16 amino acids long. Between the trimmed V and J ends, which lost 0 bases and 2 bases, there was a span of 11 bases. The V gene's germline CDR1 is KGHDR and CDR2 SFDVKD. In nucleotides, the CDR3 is TGTGCCACCAGTGATTTGGCCAGGGAGGACACAGATACGCAGTATTTT. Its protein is CATSDLAREDTDTQYF.